This T cell receptor beta chain was retrieved from a study of T cell responses to AZD1222 COVID-19 vaccine. Libraries were prepared by immunoSEQ multiplex PCR; TCRdb keeps only in-frame clonotypes and omits some of them. The table shows 120,000 to 150,000 clones, with approximately 91% occurring only once. The germline V gene has CDR1 SGHKS and CDR2 YYEKEE (reference sequence). The CDR3 contains 14 residues. Trimming at V came to 2 bases and at J to 2 bases, leaving 1 base not matched to a gene. The input for sequencing was peripheral blood, taken 28 days after the second AZD1222 dose. The sequence was collected from an adult who received the AZD1222 COVID-19 vaccine. V gene TRBV5-5 combines with J gene TRBJ2-7; 10 bases align to TRBD1. CDR3 sequence: CASSLGTGAYEQYF. The CDR3 region has the DNA TGTGCCAGCAGCTTAGGGACAGGGGCCTACGAGCAGTACTTC.